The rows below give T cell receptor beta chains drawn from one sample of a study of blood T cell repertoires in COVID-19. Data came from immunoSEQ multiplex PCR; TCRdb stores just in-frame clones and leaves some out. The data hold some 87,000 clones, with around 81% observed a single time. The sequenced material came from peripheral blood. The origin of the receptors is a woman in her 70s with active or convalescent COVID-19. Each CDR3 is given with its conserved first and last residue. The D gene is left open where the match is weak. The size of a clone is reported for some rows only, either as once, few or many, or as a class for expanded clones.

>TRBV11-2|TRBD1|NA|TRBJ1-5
TGTGCCAGCAGCTTATACGGACAGGGCAATCAGCCCCAGCATTTT
CASSLYGQGNQPQHF
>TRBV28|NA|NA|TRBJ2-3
TGTGCCAGCAGCCCCCCCCCGGGGTTGGCAGATACGCAGTATTTT
CASSPPPGLADTQYF
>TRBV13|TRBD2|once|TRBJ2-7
TGTGCCAGCAGCTTTAAGAGCGGGGGGGCTGGGTACGAGCAGTACTTC
CASSFKSGGAGYEQYF
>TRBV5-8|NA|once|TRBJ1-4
TGTGCCAGCAGCTTGGCGGGACTGAGTAATGAAAAACTGTTTTTT
CASSLAGLSNEKLFF
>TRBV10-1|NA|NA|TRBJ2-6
TGCGCCAGCAGTGATAGCGGGGCCAACGTCCTGACTTTC
CASSDSGANVLTF
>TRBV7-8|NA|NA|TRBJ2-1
TGTGCCAGCAGCTCCTTCTCGGGAAAGGCCTACAATGAGCAGTTCTTC
CASSSFSGKAYNEQFF
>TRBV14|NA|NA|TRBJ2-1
TGTGCCAGCAGCAAATCTACTGGAGCGGGCTCCTACAATGAGCAGTTCTTC
CASSKSTGAGSYNEQFF
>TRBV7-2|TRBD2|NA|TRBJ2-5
TGTGCCAGCAGCCTCGGACTAGCGGGGGGGAAAGAGACCCAGTACTTC
CASSLGLAGGKETQYF
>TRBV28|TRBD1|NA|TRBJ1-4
TGTGCCAGCAGTTTAGGGGACAGGGCAAATGAAAAACTGTTTTTT
CASSLGDRANEKLFF
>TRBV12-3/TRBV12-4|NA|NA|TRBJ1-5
TGTGCCAGCAGCCGAAACAGGGAACAGCCCCAGCATTTT
CASSRNREQPQHF
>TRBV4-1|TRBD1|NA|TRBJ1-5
TGCGCCAGTTCTACCGGGACAGATGCGAATCAGCCCCAGCATTTT
CASSTGTDANQPQHF
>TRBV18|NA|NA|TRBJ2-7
TGTGCCAGCTCACCACCGAGGGGGTCGGGCAGCGAGCAGTACTTC
CASSPPRGSGSEQYF
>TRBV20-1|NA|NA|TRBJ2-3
TGCAGTGCTAGGGCGGCAGATACGCAGTATTTT
CSARAADTQYF
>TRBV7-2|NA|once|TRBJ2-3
TGTGCCAGCCCCTACCTGGGCACAGATACGCAGTATTTT
CASPYLGTDTQYF
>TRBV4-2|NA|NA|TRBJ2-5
TGTGCCAGCAGCCAATCAGAACAAGAGACCCAGTACTTC
CASSQSEQETQYF
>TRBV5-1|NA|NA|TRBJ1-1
TGCGCCAGCAGCCCCCGTATTCGGACTATGAACACTGAAGCTTTCTTT
CASSPRIRTMNTEAFF
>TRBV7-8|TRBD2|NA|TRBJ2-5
TGTGCCAGCAGCTTAACTATAGCGGGGGGACGAGAGACCCAGTACTTC
CASSLTIAGGRETQYF
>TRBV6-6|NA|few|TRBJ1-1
TGTGCCAGCACCACCTCTTGGGGGGAAACTGAAGCTTTCTTT
CASTTSWGETEAFF
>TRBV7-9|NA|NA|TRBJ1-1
TGTGCCAGCAGCCGGAACACTGAAGCTTTCTTT
CASSRNTEAFF
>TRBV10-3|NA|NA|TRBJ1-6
TGTGCCATCAGAGGCACAGACTATAATTCACCCCTCCACTTT
CAIRGTDYNSPLHF
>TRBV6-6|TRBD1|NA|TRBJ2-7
TGTGCCAGCAGCATACAGGGGGCGAACGAGCAGTACTTC
CASSIQGANEQYF
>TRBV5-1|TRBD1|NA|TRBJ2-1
TGCGCCAGCAGCTTGGGGGGACAGGCCCTGCCTAGGCAGTTCTTC
CASSLGGQALPRQFF
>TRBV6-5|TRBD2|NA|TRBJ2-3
TGTGCCAGCAGTCCCGGGACTACCCGCACAGATACGCAGTATTTT
CASSPGTTRTDTQYF
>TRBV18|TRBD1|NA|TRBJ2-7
TGTGCCAGCTCACCATCGACAGGGGGGGGCGAGCAGTACTTC
CASSPSTGGGEQYF
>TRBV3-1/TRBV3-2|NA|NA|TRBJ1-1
TGTGCCAGCAGCCAACGGTCGACAGCGAGTGAAGCTTTCTTT
CASSQRSTASEAFF
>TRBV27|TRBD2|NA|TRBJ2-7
TGTGCCAGCAGTCCGGGAGGGGGGAACTCCTACGAGCAGTACTTC
CASSPGGGNSYEQYF
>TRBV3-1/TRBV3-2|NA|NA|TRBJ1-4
TGTGCCAGCAGCGTCCCTAGGGAGAGTGAAAAACTGTTTTTT
CASSVPRESEKLFF
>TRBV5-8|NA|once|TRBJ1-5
TGTGCCAGCAGCTTGGTTTCAGGGGCCTATCAGCCCCAGCATTTT
CASSLVSGAYQPQHF
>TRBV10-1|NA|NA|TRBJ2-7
TGCGCCAGCAGTCCGGTGTCCCGCGACGAGCAGTACTTC
CASSPVSRDEQYF
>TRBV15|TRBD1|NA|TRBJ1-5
TGTGCCACGGGACCACAGGGGGCAGGGGACAATCAGCCCCAGCATTTT
CATGPQGAGDNQPQHF
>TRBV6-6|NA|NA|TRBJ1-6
TGTGCCAGCACCCAAGGGACATCGTTGGCCCTCCACTTT
CASTQGTSLALHF
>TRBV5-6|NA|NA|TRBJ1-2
TGTGCCAGCAGCCGATTGGGGGGGCTGACTAACTATGGCTACACCTTC
CASSRLGGLTNYGYTF
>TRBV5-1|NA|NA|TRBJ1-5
TGCGCCAGCAGCTTTGGGGAGGGTAGCAATCAGCCCCAGCATTTT
CASSFGEGSNQPQHF
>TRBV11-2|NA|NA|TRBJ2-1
TGTGCCAGCAGCTCACCCCGGCAGGGCCATGAGCAGTTCTTC
CASSSPRQGHEQFF
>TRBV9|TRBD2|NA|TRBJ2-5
TGTGCCAGCAGCGCCGGGACTAGCGGGGTACAAGAGACCCAGTACTTC
CASSAGTSGVQETQYF
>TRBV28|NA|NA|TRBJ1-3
TGTGCCAGCAGCAGGGTGGGGGGTCTCTCTGGAAACACCATATATTTT
CASSRVGGLSGNTIYF
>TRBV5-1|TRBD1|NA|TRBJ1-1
TGCGCCAGTGGCTACGACAGGGCCACTGAAGCTTTCTTT
CASGYDRATEAFF
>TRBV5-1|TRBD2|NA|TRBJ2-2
TGCGCCAGCAGCCTACTGGCGGCTAGCGGGGGGGCCAAAGGGGAGCTGTTTTTT
CASSLLAASGGAKGELFF
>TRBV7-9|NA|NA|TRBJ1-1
TGTGCCAGCAGCTTAGCGCTGGGGCCCAACACTGAAGCTTTCTTT
CASSLALGPNTEAFF
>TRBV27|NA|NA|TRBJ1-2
TGTGCCAGTAGACAGGCCGCTAACTATGGCTACACCTTC
CASRQAANYGYTF
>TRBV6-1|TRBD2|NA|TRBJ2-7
TGTGCCAGCAGTGAACGCCCGACTAGCGGGGGGGAGCAGTACTTC
CASSERPTSGGEQYF
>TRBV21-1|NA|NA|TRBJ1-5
TGTGCCAGCAACCTTCATCCGGGACAGGTAGGAGGCAATCAGCCCCAGCATTTT
CASNLHPGQVGGNQPQHF
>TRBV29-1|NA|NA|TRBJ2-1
TGCAGCGTTGAAGGCTTTCGGGACATCCCCGGCGGCTCCTACAATGAGCAGTTCTTC
CSVEGFRDIPGGSYNEQFF
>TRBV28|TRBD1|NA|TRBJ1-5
TGTGCCAGCAGTCAACTGACAGGGGGCAACAATCAGCTCCAGCATTTT
CASSQLTGGNNQLQHF
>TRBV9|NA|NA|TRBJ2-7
TGTGCCAGCAGCGTAGGGGGGACAAGGGTTAACGAGCAGTACTTC
CASSVGGTRVNEQYF
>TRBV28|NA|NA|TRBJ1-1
TGTGCCAGCAGCCCCGGGGGTTGGACTGAAGCTTTCTTT
CASSPGGWTEAFF